This T cell receptor (beta chain) was sequenced during a study of blood T cells in healthy people across ages. Study observations and caveats: A roughly linear age-dependent decrease characterized TCR beta diversity per million T cells.

The CDR3 spans 13 residues. V lost 3 bases, J lost 2 bases, and 9 bases lay in between. From germline, CDR1 is SQVTM and CDR2 ANQGSEA. A sample-barcoded 5' primer and a J-beta primer mix were used in a second PCR of roughly 6 to 11 cycles. MiXCR, applied by TCRdb to the 5' RACE reads, yields one record per CDR3 protein. The sample gives 550,000 to 750,000 distinct CDR3 sequences, 20% to 25% of which show up once; 3% to 4% is in the top ten. With regard to this clonotype: Its target is not known. The CDR3 end shows no conserved phenylalanine or tryptophan, and so a read error is likely.

This receptor was obtained from a man between 65 and 85 years old in good health. The sample comprised blood. J is TRBJ2-3 and V is TRBV29-1; no clear D gene. CDR3 amino acids: CSVDWGFTDTQYL. In DNA form, the CDR3 reads TGCAGCGTTGATTGGGGTTTCACAGATACGCAGTATTTG.